The clone carrying this TCR beta chain was counted many times. The sample belongs to a study of metastatic and nonmetastatic thyroid tumors. The CDR3 runs 15 residues. Between the trimmed V and J ends, which lost 1 base and 3 bases, there was a span of 9 bases. Patients had received no treatment of any kind before thyroid surgery. In the authors' methods: A distant-metastasis classifier for papillary thyroid cancer was built using CDR3 differences across clinicopathological groups. TCRdb re-processed the PCR reads through MiXCR. TCRdb assigned the V and J calls; the authors' analysis was not used. The sample shows tens of thousands of clones, roughly 12% of them seen only once.

Sequencing was carried out using blood. This clonotype was sampled from a male donor with papillary thyroid cancer or a benign thyroid nodule (not recorded which). Some clones in this sample may be carry-over from other donors' samples. The chain uses TRBV12-3 or TRBV12-4 and TRBJ2-2; D is unclear. Here the CDR3 reads CASSLEGTDTGELFF. CDR3 sequence (DNA): TGTGCCAGCAGTTTAGAGGGTACGGACACCGGGGAGCTGTTTTTT.